This entry concerns a single T cell receptor (beta chain). The protocol was immunoSEQ multiplex PCR, while the TCRdb copy is restricted to in-frame clones and leaves out a portion. Of some 11,000 clones detected, 55% to 70% appear once; the ten largest clones hold roughly 30%. This specimen comes from a study of sequential checkpoint blockade in melanoma. Treatment specified: randomized to nivolumab then ipilimumab (arm A) or the reverse (arm B). From thawed PBMCs, live CD3+CD8+ cells negative for CD19 and CD56 were sorted. Germline V gives CDR1 MNHEY, CDR2 SMNVEV (reference sequence). V lost 7 bases to trimming and J lost 6 bases, with 12 bases between them. This CDR3 comprises 12 residues.

This chain links TRBV27 with TRBJ1-2; tentative D call: TRBD1 (5 bases). Sequences were derived from CD8+ T cells sorted from blood (inferred from file names), sampled from a patient given nivolumab and ipilimumab in sequence. The receptor was isolated from a human donor with melanoma. CDR3 sequence reads: CASKSGWHGYTF. Written as DNA, the CDR3 is TGTGCCAGCAAATCAGGGTGGCATGGCTACACCTTC.